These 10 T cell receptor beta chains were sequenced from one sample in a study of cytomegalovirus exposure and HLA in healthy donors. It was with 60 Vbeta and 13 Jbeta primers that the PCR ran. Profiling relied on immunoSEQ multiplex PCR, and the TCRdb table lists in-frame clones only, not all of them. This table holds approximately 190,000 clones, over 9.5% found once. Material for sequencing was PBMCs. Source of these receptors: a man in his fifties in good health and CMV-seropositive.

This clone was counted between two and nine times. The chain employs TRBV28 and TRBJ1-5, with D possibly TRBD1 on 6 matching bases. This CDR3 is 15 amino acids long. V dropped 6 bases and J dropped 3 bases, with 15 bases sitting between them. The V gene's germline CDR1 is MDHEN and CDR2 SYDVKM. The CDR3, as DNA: TGTGCCAGCAGACCCACGAGGGGGAACAATCAGCCCCAGCATTTT. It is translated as CASRPTRGNNQPQHF.

CDR3 region: CASRPQGGGGYTF. CDR3 nucleotide sequence: TGTGCCAGCAGGCCCCAGGGAGGGGGGGGCTACACCTTC. The chain carries TRBV27 and TRBJ1-2, with a weak D call TRBD1 (6 bases). Trimming took 6 bases from V and 8 from J, leaving 16 bases between them. This CDR3 contains 13 residues. Per germline, CDR1 MNHEY and CDR2 SMNVEV (reference sequence).

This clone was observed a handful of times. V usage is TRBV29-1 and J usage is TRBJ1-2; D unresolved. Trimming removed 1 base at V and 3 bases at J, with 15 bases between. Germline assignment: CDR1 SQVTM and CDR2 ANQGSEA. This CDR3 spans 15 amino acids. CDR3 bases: TGCAGCGTTGAAGGCAGGCTGCCCACGCACTATGGCTACACCTTC. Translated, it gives CSVEGRLPTHYGYTF. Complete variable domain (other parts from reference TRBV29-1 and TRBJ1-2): SAVISQKPSRDICQRGTSLTIQCQVDSQVTMMFWYRQQPGQSLTLIATANQGSEATYESGFVIDKFPISRPNLTFSTLTVSNMSPEDSSIYLCSVEGRLPTHYGYTFGSGTRLTVV.

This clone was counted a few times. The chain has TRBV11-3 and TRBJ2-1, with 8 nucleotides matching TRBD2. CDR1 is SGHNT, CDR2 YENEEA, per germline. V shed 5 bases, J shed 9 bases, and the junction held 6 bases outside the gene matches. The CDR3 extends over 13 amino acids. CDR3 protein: CASSRRGAGEQFF. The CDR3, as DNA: TGTGCCAGCAGCCGGCGGGGGGCTGGTGAGCAGTTCTTC.

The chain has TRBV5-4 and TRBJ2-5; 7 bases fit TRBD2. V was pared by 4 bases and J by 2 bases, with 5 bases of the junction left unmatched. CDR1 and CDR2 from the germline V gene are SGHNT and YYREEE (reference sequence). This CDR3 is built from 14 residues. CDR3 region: CASSSGTKQETQYF. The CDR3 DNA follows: TGTGCCAGCAGCAGCGGGACTAAACAAGAGACCCAGTACTTC.

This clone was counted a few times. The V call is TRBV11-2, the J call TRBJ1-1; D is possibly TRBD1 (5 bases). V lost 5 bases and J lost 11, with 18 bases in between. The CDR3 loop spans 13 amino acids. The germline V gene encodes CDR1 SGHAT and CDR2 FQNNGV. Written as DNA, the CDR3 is TGTGCCAGCAGCCCAATTAGTACAGGTGGGGCTTTCTTT. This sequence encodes CASSPISTGGAFF.

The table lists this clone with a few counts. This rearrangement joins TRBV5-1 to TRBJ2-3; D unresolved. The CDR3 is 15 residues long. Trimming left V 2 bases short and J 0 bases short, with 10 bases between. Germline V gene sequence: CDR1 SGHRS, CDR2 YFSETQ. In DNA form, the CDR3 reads TGCGCCAGCAGCTTTGGGCTACCAAGCACAGATACGCAGTATTTT. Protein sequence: CASSFGLPSTDTQYF.

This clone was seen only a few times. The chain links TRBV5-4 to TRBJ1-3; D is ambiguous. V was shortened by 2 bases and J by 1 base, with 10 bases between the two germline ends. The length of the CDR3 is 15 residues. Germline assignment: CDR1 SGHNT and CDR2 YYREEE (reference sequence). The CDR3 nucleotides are TGTGCCAGCAGCTTAGGCTCGGGTTCTGGAAACACCATATATTTT. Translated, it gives CASSLGSGSGNTIYF.

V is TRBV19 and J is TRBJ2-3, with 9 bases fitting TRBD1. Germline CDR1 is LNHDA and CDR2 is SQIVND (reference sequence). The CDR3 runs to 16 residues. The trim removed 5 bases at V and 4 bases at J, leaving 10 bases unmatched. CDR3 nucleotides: TGTGCCAGTAGTCCCCCCGGGACAGGGTATGCAGATACGCAGTATTTT. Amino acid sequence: CASSPPGTGYADTQYF.

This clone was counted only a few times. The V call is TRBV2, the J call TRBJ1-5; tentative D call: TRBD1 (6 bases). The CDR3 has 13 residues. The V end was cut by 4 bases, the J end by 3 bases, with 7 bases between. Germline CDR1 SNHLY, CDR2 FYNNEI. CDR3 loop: CASSGDNNQPQHF. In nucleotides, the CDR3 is TGTGCCAGCAGTGGGGACAACAATCAGCCCCAGCATTTT.